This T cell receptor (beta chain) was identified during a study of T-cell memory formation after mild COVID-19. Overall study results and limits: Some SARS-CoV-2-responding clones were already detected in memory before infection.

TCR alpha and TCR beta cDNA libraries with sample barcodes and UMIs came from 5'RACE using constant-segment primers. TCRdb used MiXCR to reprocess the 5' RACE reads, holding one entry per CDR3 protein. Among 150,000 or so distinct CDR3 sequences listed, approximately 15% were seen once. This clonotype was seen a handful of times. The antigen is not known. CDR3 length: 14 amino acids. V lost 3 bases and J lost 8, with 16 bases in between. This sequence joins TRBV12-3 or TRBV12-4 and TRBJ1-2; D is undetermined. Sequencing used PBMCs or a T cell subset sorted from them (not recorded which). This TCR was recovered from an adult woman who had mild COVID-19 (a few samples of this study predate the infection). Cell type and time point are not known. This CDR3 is CASSLDQILLGYTF. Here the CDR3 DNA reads TGTGCCAGCAGTTTGGACCAAATACTACTCGGCTACACCTTC.